The clone carrying this T cell receptor beta chain appeared a few times. The antigen is not known. This specimen belongs to a study of beta chain features in type 1 diabetes. Sequencing targeted expressed TCRB transcripts, as all isolated RNA had been reverse transcribed. Deep immunoSEQ sequencing covered naive, central memory and regulatory T cell samples. TCRdb's copy holds only in-frame clones and misses some; the assay was immunoSEQ multiplex PCR. Of about 400,000 clones in the sample, roughly 12% are singletons; the top ten hold 0.01%. Per the germline V gene, CDR1 is MDHEN and CDR2 is SYDVKM. V lost 2 bases, J lost 5 bases, and 9 bases lay in between. CDR3 length: 13 residues. Sorted CD4+ subsets: naive, central memory, regulatory, stem cell-like memory (CD45RO/CCR7/CD25/CD127/CD95/CD27 panel). In all sorted populations, purity surpassed 95%. Whole-study findings and limits: Across all four CD4+ subsets, people with type 1 diabetes showed modestly shorter TCRB CDR3s. A possible short-template PCR bias applies equally to patients and controls.

This chain joins TRBV28 and TRBJ1-2; D is unresolved. The sample was naive CD4+ T cells from blood. The TCR was taken from a woman aged 18-35 years with type 1 diabetes. CDR3 amino acids: CASSLLTTYGYTF. CDR3 coding DNA: TGTGCCAGCAGTTTACTCACTACTTATGGCTACACCTTC.